A single sample gave rise to the 21 T cell receptor beta chains below, sequenced in a study of blood T cell repertoires in COVID-19. TCRdb's copy holds only in-frame clones and misses some; the assay was immunoSEQ multiplex PCR. The table records about 270,000 clones, roughly nine tenths of them present only once. The sample comprised PBMCs or T cells enriched from blood (not recorded which). The source of these receptors is a woman aged 45-59 years who had recovered from COVID-19.

The rearrangement links TRBV9 to TRBJ2-7; 7 bases agree with TRBD1. Germline loops: CDR1 SGDLS, CDR2 YYNGEE. This CDR3 is built from 13 residues. J lost 3 bases, V lost 4 bases, and 4 bases had no gene match. Here the CDR3 DNA reads TGTGCCAGCAGCCCACGACAGGGCTACGAGCAGTACTTC. This translates into CASSPRQGYEQYF.

CDR3 DNA sequence: TGTGCCACCAGCGAAGGACTAGTAATTGGTACAGATACGCAGTATTTT. Protein: CATSEGLVIGTDTQYF. The V and J genes are TRBV15 and TRBJ2-3; 7 bases align to TRBD2. Germline-derived CDR1 and CDR2 are LNHNV and YYDKDF (reference sequence). CDR3 size: 16 residues. With V trimmed by 5 bases and J by 3 bases, 11 bases remained unmatched.

The chain employs TRBV30 and TRBJ1-2; 8 bases align to TRBD1. Germline V CDR1 and CDR2: GTSNPN, SVGIG (reference sequence). This CDR3 spans 14 amino acids. The J segment lost 5 bases and the V segment lost 2 bases, leaving 7 bases of the junction unmatched. As DNA, the CDR3 is TGTGCCTGGAGTCTGAGACAGGGGAGGTATGGCTACACCTTC. Encoded protein: CAWSLRQGRYGYTF.

A few counts support this clone. The DNA of the CDR3 is TGTGCCAGCAGTTACACACGGGGGGACACTGAAGCTTTCTTT. It yields the protein CASSYTRGDTEAFF. This chain connects TRBV6-5 to TRBJ1-1; D is possibly TRBD1 (5 bases). The CDR3 covers 14 residues. Trimming took 2 bases from V and 3 from J, leaving 10 bases between them. CDR1 is MNHEY and CDR2 is SVGAGI in the germline V gene.

This chain links TRBV19 with TRBJ2-7; 8 bases line up with TRBD2. Germline CDR1 reads LNHDA; CDR2 reads SQIVND (reference sequence). The CDR3 runs 15 residues. The junction had 18 bases not matched to a gene; V was cut back by 10 bases and J by 7 bases. CDR3 bases: TGTGCCACCTCGTTAGCGGGATTCAACCCTACTGAGCAGTACTTC. This sequence encodes CATSLAGFNPTEQYF.

V gene TRBV18 combines with J gene TRBJ1-2, with unresolved D. This CDR3 has 14 residues. Per germline, CDR1 KGHSH and CDR2 LQKENI. V shed 3 bases and J shed 4 bases, with 12 bases lying between them. This chain's CDR3 is CASSPDFSPYGYTF. In DNA, the CDR3 is TGTGCCAGCTCACCTGACTTTTCTCCCTATGGCTACACCTTC.

This chain uses TRBV4-3 with TRBJ2-6; D gene unclear. The germline V and J ends were trimmed by 1 base and 0 bases, with 10 bases remaining between them. The V gene's germline CDR1 is LGHNA and CDR2 YSLEER. The CDR3 runs to 17 residues. The CDR3 nucleotides read TGCGCCAGCAGCCAAGGAGGAGCGAGCTCTGGGGCCAACGTCCTGACTTTC. Encoded protein: CASSQGGASSGANVLTF.

The chain recombines TRBV3-1 (or the pseudogene TRBV3-2) with TRBJ1-5; D uncertain. The V end was cut by 3 bases, the J end by 0 bases, with 15 bases between. The CDR3 sequence is 17 residues long. Germline CDR1 reads LGHDT; CDR2 reads YNNKEL (reference sequence). DNA of the CDR3: TGTGCCAGCAGCCATCCCCTGGGCCTCTATAGCAATCAGCCCCAGCATTTT. It yields the protein CASSHPLGLYSNQPQHF.

The rearrangement joins TRBV28 to TRBJ2-1; the D gene is possibly TRBD2 (6 bases). This CDR3 is 13 amino acids long. V lost 7 bases and J 2 bases, leaving 9 bases between the germline ends. Per germline, CDR1 MDHEN and CDR2 SYDVKM. This CDR3 reads CASNGRPYNEQFF. CDR3 nucleotides: TGTGCCAGCAACGGGAGACCCTACAATGAGCAGTTCTTC.

The genes are TRBV25-1 and TRBJ2-2, with 8 bases aligning to TRBD1. The V and J ends lost 6 bases and 1 base, in that order; junction bases with no gene match: 7. The CDR3 sequence is 16 residues long. CDR1 is MGHDK, CDR2 SYGVNS, per germline. The CDR3 protein is CASSYAGTGNTGELFF. The CDR3 region has the DNA TGTGCCAGCAGCTATGCCGGGACAGGGAACACCGGGGAGCTGTTTTTT.

The rearrangement joins TRBV4-2 to TRBJ1-3; 7 nucleotides match TRBD1. Germline lookup yields CDR1 LGHNA and CDR2 YNFKEQ. The junction had 11 bases not matched to a gene; V was cut back by 2 bases and J by 4 bases. CDR3 size: 17 residues. This CDR3 is CASSQPAAGGFGNTIYF. CDR3 sequence (DNA): TGTGCCAGCAGCCAACCAGCGGCAGGGGGATTCGGAAACACCATATATTTT.

This sequence joins TRBV5-6 and TRBJ2-1; 7 bases are a match to TRBD2. Germline V lookup: CDR1 SGHDT, CDR2 YYEEEE. CDR3 size: 14 residues. V gave up 2 bases and J gave up 6 bases; unmatched junction bases: 5. Written as DNA, the CDR3 is TGTGCCAGCAGCTTTGGGCTAGCGGCCAATGAGCAGTTCTTC. This codes for CASSFGLAANEQFF.

CDR3 residues: CASSLLLHSGNTIYF. CDR3 DNA: TGTGCCAGCAGCTTATTACTGCACTCTGGAAACACCATATATTTT. V usage is TRBV11-2 and J usage is TRBJ1-3; D is undetermined. This CDR3 contains 15 residues. V was shortened by 2 bases and J by 0 bases, with 8 bases between the two germline ends. Germline loops: CDR1 SGHAT, CDR2 FQNNGV.

This chain connects TRBV15 to TRBJ2-3; 10 bases match TRBD2. V dropped 1 base and J dropped 1; count of bases not matched to a gene: 2. The CDR3 is 16 amino acids. Germline V gene sequence: CDR1 LNHNV, CDR2 YYDKDF (reference sequence). The CDR3 loop reads CATSRGSGGGTDTQYF. In DNA form, the CDR3 reads TGTGCCACCAGCAGAGGCAGCGGGGGGGGCACAGATACGCAGTATTTT. Drawing the rest from reference TRBV15 and TRBJ2-3, the complete variable domain is DAMVIQNPRYQVTQFGKPVTLSCSQTLNHNVMYWYQQKSSQAPKLLFHYYDKDFNNEADTPDNFQSRRPNTSFCFLDIRSPGLGDTAMYLCATSRGSGGGTDTQYFGPGTRLTVL.

The chain uses TRBV5-6 and TRBJ2-6; 8 nucleotides align to TRBD2. The CDR3 consists of 16 residues. Trimming took 7 bases from V and 0 from J; bases not matched to a gene: 6. CDR1 is SGHDT, CDR2 YYEEEE, per germline. CDR3 in amino acids: CASAGGAGSGANVLTF. DNA for the CDR3: TGTGCCAGCGCGGGGGGTGCGGGCTCTGGGGCCAACGTCCTGACTTTC.

The chain employs TRBV7-9 and TRBJ2-2; 7 bases align to TRBD1. The CDR3 consists of 14 residues. V shed 2 bases, J shed 5 bases, and the junction held 2 bases outside the gene matches. Per the germline V gene, CDR1 is SEHNR and CDR2 is FQNEAQ (reference sequence). CDR3 sequence reads: CASSLLQGTGELFF. In DNA form, the CDR3 reads TGTGCCAGCAGCTTATTACAGGGGACCGGGGAGCTGTTTTTT.

The gene calls are TRBV25-1 and TRBJ2-7, with TRBD2 identical over 13 bases. This CDR3 is built from 16 residues. Germline V gene sequence: CDR1 MGHDK, CDR2 SYGVNS. J was trimmed by 4 bases and V by 4 bases; bases with no gene match: 7. The CDR3 DNA is TGTGCCAGCAGTGCGGGACTAGCGGGAAATACATACGAGCAGTACTTC. Its translation is CASSAGLAGNTYEQYF.

The chain couples TRBV5-6 to TRBJ2-7; TRBD2 is a possible D gene (5 bases). Germline CDR1 reads SGHDT; CDR2 reads YYEEEE. The CDR3 consists of 13 residues. Trimming pared 4 bases from V and 5 bases from J, leaving 13 bases between. The CDR3 DNA follows: TGTGCCAGCAGCCACGAGGGTGGGGACGAGCAGTACTTC. Its protein product is CASSHEGGDEQYF.

The chain couples TRBV6-5 to TRBJ1-2, with 10 nucleotides matching TRBD1. V shed 4 bases and J 6 bases; nucleotides not matched to a gene: 5. The CDR3 has 14 residues. Per the germline V gene, CDR1 is MNHEY and CDR2 is SVGAGI. CDR3 nucleotide sequence: TGTGCCAGCAGTTCACAGGGGACAGGGGATGGCTACACCTTC. Protein product: CASSSQGTGDGYTF.

The V and J genes are TRBV6-6 and TRBJ2-7, with D maybe TRBD1 (6 bases). The CDR3 runs to 12 residues. Germline lookup yields CDR1 MNHNY and CDR2 SVGAGI (reference sequence). V lost 9 bases and J 6 bases, leaving 15 bases between the germline ends. DNA for the CDR3: TGTGCCAGTAAACAGGGATCAGTCGAGCAGTACTTC. Translating it yields CASKQGSVEQYF.

The genes are TRBV19 and TRBJ2-1; 12 bases match TRBD2. The CDR3 runs 15 residues. Germline-derived CDR1 and CDR2 are LNHDA and SQIVND (reference sequence). J lost 12 bases, V lost 1 base, and 7 bases had no gene match. For the CDR3, the DNA is TGTGCCAGTAGTATAGTGGCTAGCGGGAGGGCTGGGCAGTTCTTC. It specifies CASSIVASGRAGQFF.